This TCR beta chain came from a study of shared clonotypes between healthy human individuals. It was CD45RO-negative cells, positively selected for CCR7, that made up naive CD8 cells, with terminally differentiated effector memory CD45RA+ cells excluded. Every one of the donors was a Caucasian adult that lived in Nashville, Tennessee. With 1 base clipped from V and 3 bases from J, the junction kept 16 bases outside the gene matches. This CDR3 region has 19 residues. From germline, CDR1 is SGHTA and CDR2 FQGNSA. Generated by immunoSEQ multiplex PCR, the TCRdb table keeps only in-frame clones and is missing some. The sample holds about 2 million clones, approximately 95% seen once.

The sequence came from a man between 18 and 35 years old in good health. Material for sequencing was naive CD8+ T cells sorted from blood. The chain joins TRBV7-2 to TRBJ2-3; 7 positions match TRBD2. CDR3 amino acids: CASSLVLAGEDLSTDTQYF. CDR3 sequence (DNA): TGTGCCAGCAGCTTAGTGTTGGCGGGAGAGGACCTATCAACAGATACGCAGTATTTT.